The present T cell receptor (beta chain) was sequenced within a study of technical replicates of blood from a handful of donors. TCRdb's copy holds only in-frame clones and misses some; the assay was immunoSEQ multiplex PCR. The sample consists of around 79,000 clones, roughly nine tenths of them appearing once. The sequencing input was T cells isolated from PBMCs. The TCR sequence derives from a human donor in good health.

CDR3 in amino acids: CASSFSGADYEQYF. The CDR3 nucleotides are TGTGCCAGCAGCTTTAGCGGGGCTGACTACGAGCAGTACTTC. V is TRBV11-3 and J is TRBJ2-7, with 8 nucleotides matching TRBD2. In germline, CDR1 is SGHNT, CDR2 YENEEA. The CDR3 is 14 amino acids. V lost 3 bases to trimming and J lost 3 bases; unmatched junction nucleotides: 4.